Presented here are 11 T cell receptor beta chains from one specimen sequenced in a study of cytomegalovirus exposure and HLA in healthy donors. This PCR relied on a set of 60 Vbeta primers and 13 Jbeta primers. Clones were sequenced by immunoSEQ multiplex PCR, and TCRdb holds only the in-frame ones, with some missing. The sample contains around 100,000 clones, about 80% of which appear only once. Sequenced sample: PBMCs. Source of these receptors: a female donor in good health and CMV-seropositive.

Written as DNA, the CDR3 is TGTGCCTGGAGTCATATAGAGAACACTGAAGCTTTCTTT. Encoded protein: CAWSHIENTEAFF. The V and J genes are TRBV30 and TRBJ1-1, with no clear D. The CDR3 runs to 13 residues. Germline V gene lookup returns CDR1 GTSNPN and CDR2 SVGIG (reference sequence). Trimming shortened V by 2 bases and J by 1 base, and 8 bases separated the two germline ends.

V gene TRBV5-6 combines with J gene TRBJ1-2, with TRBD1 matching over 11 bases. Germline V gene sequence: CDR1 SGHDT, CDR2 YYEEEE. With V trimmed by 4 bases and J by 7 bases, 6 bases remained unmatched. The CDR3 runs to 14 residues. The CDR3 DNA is TGTGCCAGCAGCATGGACAGGGGGCAAGTTGGCTACACCTTC. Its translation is CASSMDRGQVGYTF.

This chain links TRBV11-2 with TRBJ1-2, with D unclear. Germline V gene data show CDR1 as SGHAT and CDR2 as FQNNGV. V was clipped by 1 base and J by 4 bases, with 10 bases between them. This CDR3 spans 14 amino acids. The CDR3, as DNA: TGTGCCAGCAGCTTAGGCTGGACTCCCTATGGCTACACCTTC. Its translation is CASSLGWTPYGYTF.

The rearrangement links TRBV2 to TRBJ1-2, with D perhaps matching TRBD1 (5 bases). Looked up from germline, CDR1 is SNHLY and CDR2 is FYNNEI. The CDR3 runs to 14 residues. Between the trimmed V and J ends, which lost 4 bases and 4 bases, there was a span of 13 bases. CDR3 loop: CASSVGGNSYGYTF. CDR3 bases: TGTGCCAGCAGTGTGGGGGGGAACTCCTATGGCTACACCTTC. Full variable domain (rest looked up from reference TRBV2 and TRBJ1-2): EPEVTQTPSHQVTQMGQEVILRCVPISNHLYFYWYRQILGQKVEFLVSFYNNEISEKSEIFDDQFSVERPDGSNFTLKIRSTKLEDSAMYFCASSVGGNSYGYTFGSGTRLTVV.

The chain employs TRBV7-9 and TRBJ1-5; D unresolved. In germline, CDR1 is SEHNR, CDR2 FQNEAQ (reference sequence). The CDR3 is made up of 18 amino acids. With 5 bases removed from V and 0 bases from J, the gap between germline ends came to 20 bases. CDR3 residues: CASSPGSAETYSNQPQHF. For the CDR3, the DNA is TGTGCCAGCAGCCCGGGTTCGGCAGAAACTTATAGCAATCAGCCCCAGCATTTT. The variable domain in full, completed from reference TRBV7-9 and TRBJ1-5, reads DTGVSQNPRHKITKRGQNVTFRCDPISEHNRLYWYRQTLGQGPEFLTYFQNEAQLEKSRLLSDRFSAERPKGSFSTLEIQRTEQGDSAMYLCASSPGSAETYSNQPQHFGDGTRLSIL.

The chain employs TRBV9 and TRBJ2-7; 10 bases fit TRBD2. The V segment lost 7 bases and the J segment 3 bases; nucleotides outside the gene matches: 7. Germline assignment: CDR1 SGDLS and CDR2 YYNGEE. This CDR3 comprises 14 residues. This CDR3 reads CASALAGVNYEQYF. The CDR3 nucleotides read TGTGCCAGCGCCCTAGCGGGAGTAAACTACGAGCAGTACTTC. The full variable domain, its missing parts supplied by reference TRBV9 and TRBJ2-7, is DSGVTQTPKHLITATGQRVTLRCSPRSGDLSVYWYQQSLDQGLQFLIQYYNGEERAKGNILERFSAQQFPDLHSELNLSSLELGDSALYFCASALAGVNYEQYFGPGTRLTVT.

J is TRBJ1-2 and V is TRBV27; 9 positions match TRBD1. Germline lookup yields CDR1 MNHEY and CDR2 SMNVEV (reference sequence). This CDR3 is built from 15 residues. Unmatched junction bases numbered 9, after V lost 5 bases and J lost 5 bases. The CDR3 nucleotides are TGTGCCAGCAGTACCGGACAGGGGTCCTGGTATGGCTACACCTTC. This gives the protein CASSTGQGSWYGYTF.

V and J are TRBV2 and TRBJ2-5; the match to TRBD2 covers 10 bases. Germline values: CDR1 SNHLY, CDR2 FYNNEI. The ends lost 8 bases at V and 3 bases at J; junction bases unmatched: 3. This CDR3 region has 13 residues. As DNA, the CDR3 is TGTGCCAGCCATCTAGCGGGAGAAGAGACCCAGTACTTC. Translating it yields CASHLAGEETQYF.

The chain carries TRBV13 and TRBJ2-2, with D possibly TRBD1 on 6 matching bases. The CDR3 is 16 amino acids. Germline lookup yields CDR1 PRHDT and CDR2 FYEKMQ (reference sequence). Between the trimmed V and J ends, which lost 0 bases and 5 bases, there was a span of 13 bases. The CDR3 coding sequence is TGTGCCAGCAGCTTAGGTCGGCAGGGGAGTACCGGGGAGCTGTTTTTT. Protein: CASSLGRQGSTGELFF. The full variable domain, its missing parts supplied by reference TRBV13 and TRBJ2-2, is AAGVIQSPRHLIKEKRETATLKCYPIPRHDTVYWYQQGPGQDPQFLISFYEKMQSDKGSIPDRFSAQQFSDYHSELNMSSLELGDSALYFCASSLGRQGSTGELFFGEGSRLTVL.

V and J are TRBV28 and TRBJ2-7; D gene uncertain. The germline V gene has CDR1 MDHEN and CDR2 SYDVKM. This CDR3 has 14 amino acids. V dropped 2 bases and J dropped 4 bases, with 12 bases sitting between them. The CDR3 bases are TGTGCCAGCAGTTTAGGTCCTAACCGGTACGAGCAGTACTTC. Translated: CASSLGPNRYEQYF.

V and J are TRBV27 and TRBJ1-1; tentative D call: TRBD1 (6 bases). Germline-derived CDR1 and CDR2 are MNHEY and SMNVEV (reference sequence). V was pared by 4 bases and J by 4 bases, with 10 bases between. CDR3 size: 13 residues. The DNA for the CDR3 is TGTGCCAGCAGTTACACAGGGAGCACTGAAGCTTTCTTT. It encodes CASSYTGSTEAFF.